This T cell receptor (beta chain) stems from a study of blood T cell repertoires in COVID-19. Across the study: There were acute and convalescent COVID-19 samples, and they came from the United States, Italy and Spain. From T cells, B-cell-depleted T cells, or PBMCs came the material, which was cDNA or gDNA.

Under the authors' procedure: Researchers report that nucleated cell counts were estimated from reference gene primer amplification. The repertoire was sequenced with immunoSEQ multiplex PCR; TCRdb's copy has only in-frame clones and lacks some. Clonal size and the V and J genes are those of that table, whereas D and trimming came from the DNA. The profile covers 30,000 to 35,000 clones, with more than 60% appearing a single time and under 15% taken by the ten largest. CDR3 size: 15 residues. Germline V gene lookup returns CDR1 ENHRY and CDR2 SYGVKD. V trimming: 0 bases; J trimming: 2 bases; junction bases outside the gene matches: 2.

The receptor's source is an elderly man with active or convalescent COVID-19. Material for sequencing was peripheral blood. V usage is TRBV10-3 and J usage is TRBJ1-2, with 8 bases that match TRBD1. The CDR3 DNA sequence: TGTGCCATCAGTGAGTCTACAGGGGGAAACTATGGCTACACCTTC. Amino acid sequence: CAISESTGGNYGYTF.